Listed below are T cell receptor beta chains from one sample, sequenced in a study of blood T cell repertoires in COVID-19. Assay: immunoSEQ multiplex PCR; the TCRdb copy retains only in-frame clones and omits some. The sample lists tens of thousands of clones, approximately 80% occurring once. Source material: peripheral blood. The receptors come from a man in his 70s with COVID-19, enrolled during active disease. Both conserved end residues are part of each CDR3. D genes are given only for firm matches. For some rows the clone size is stated as once, few or many, or as a class when expanded; others skip it.

d_call j_call clone_size v_call cdr3_nt cdr3_aa
TRBD1 TRBJ2-7 once TRBV5-1 TGCGCCAGCAACGGACAGGGACCAACCTACGAGCAGTACTTC CASNGQGPTYEQYF
TRBD2 TRBJ2-5 . TRBV3-1/TRBV3-2 TGTGCCAGCAGCCAAAGAGCGGGACAAGAGACCCAGTACTTC CASSQRAGQETQYF
. TRBJ2-7 . TRBV5-1 TGCGCCAGCAGCTTGGAACTCCTCTCCTACGAGCAGTACTTC CASSLELLSYEQYF
TRBD1 TRBJ2-1 . TRBV10-2 TGCGCCAGCAGACAACAGGGGGCAGTGGGCCCACCATACAATGAGCAGTTCTTC CASRQQGAVGPPYNEQFF
. TRBJ1-2 . TRBV7-8 TGTGCCAGCGGACTAGTCAGGGGCTCAGGGGGCTACACCTTC CASGLVRGSGGYTF
TRBD2 TRBJ2-7 . TRBV5-6 TGTGCCAGCAGCCGATTAGCGGGTACTACCTACGAGCAGTACTTC CASSRLAGTTYEQYF
. TRBJ2-7 . TRBV19 TGTGCCAGTAGTCCCCAACACGGGGACACCGACTCCTACGAGCAGTACTTC CASSPQHGDTDSYEQYF
. TRBJ2-3 few TRBV5-5 TGTGCCAGCACCCTCCGGGGTAGTGATACGCAGTATTTT CASTLRGSDTQYF
. TRBJ1-1 . TRBV6-5 TGTGCCAGCAGTTACCCGAACAGGGATGGGACTGAAGCTTTCTTT CASSYPNRDGTEAFF
TRBD2 TRBJ2-3 . TRBV7-9 TGTGCCAGCAGTGTTTGGAGCGGGAGAGCGGTAGATACGCAGTATTTT CASSVWSGRAVDTQYF
TRBD1 TRBJ1-2 . TRBV6-5 TGTGCCAGCAGTAGATTACAGGGGGCGGGCTACACCTTC CASSRLQGAGYTF
TRBD1 TRBJ1-1 few TRBV29-1 TGCAGCGCTAATCTACCAGGGGGAGCTTTCTTT CSANLPGGAFF
TRBD1 TRBJ1-5 . TRBV28 TGTGCCAGCAGTGCCGGGACAGGGGGTCAGCCCCAGCATTTT CASSAGTGGQPQHF
TRBD2 TRBJ2-7 . TRBV5-1 TGCGCCAGCAGCCACCGGACTAGCGGGATCGACGAGCAGTACTTC CASSHRTSGIDEQYF
TRBD1 TRBJ1-2 . TRBV28 TGTGCCAGCAGCCCGGGACAGGGACATGGCTACACCTTC CASSPGQGHGYTF
. TRBJ1-2 once TRBV28 TGTGCCAGCCTATCCATGGACATTAGGGTCGTGTCTGGCTACACCTTC CASLSMDIRVVSGYTF
. TRBJ1-5 . TRBV28 TGTGCCAGCAGTTTTGGGCAGATTAATAGCAATCAGCCCCAGCATTTT CASSFGQINSNQPQHF
. TRBJ2-2 few TRBV28 TGTGCCAGCAGCACTCACACCGGGGAGCTGTTTTTT CASSTHTGELFF
. TRBJ1-3 . TRBV30 TGTGCCTGGAGTGTAGACAGTCACTCTGGAAACACCATATATTTT CAWSVDSHSGNTIYF
TRBD1 TRBJ1-2 . TRBV7-2 TGTGCCAGCAGCTTACGGGACAGCAGCTATGGCTACACCTTC CASSLRDSSYGYTF
. TRBJ1-3 . TRBV10-1 TGCGCCAGCAGTGAGTTGTTCGGGAATGGAAACACCATATATTTT CASSELFGNGNTIYF
. TRBJ2-7 . TRBV30 TGTGCCTGGAGCACCTTCCGGGAGCAGTACTTC CAWSTFREQYF
TRBD1 TRBJ1-2 . TRBV7-2 TGTGCCAGCAGCTCACAGGGGTATGGCTACACCTTC CASSSQGYGYTF
. TRBJ2-5 . TRBV28 TGTGCCAGCAGCGCGCTTCGGGGGAAAGAGACCCAGTACTTC CASSALRGKETQYF
TRBD1 TRBJ1-5 . TRBV28 TGTGCCAGCAGTTTATACCTGACAGGGGGCAATCAGCCCCAGCATTTT CASSLYLTGGNQPQHF
. TRBJ2-7 . TRBV21-1 TGTGCCAGCCCCCAGGCACATCTCTCCTACGAGCAGTACTTC CASPQAHLSYEQYF
. TRBJ2-7 . TRBV18 TGTGCCAGCTCACCGCGAGGGCGCTCCTACGAGCAGTACTTC CASSPRGRSYEQYF
TRBD1 TRBJ2-3 . TRBV11-1 TGTGCCAGCAGATCACAGGACAGGAGAACAGATACGCAGTATTTT CASRSQDRRTDTQYF
. TRBJ2-7 . TRBV6-5 TGTGCCACCTTAGGCGCGGGGACGTACGAGCAGTACTTC CATLGAGTYEQYF
. TRBJ2-7 . TRBV19 TGTGCCAGTGGACGGACAGACACCTACGAGCAGTACTTC CASGRTDTYEQYF
. TRBJ2-2 once TRBV19 TGTGCCAGTAGTATGACGGGAAACACCGGGGAGCTGTTTTTT CASSMTGNTGELFF
TRBD1 TRBJ1-4 . TRBV7-2 TGTGCCAGCAGCTTAGTAGGGACAGAGTATTCGGAAAAACTGTTTTTT CASSLVGTEYSEKLFF
. TRBJ2-3 . TRBV6-5 TGTGCCAGCGGGAGGTACAGGGGAGGAGATACGCAGTATTTT CASGRYRGGDTQYF
. TRBJ1-5 . TRBV2 TGTGCCAGCAGTGTCACCGGGCCCCAGCATTTT CASSVTGPQHF
. TRBJ2-1 . TRBV2 TGTGCCAGAGGGGAGGGGGGCAGGAGCTCCTACAATGAGCAGTTCTTC CARGEGGRSSYNEQFF
TRBD2 TRBJ2-1 once TRBV6-5 TGTGCCAGCCAGGGCGGGAGTAGTTACAATGAGCAGTTCTTC CASQGGSSYNEQFF
. TRBJ1-2 . TRBV4-1 TGCGCCAGCAGCCCTACCCCAGGAGGATGGAACGGCTACACCTTC CASSPTPGGWNGYTF
TRBD1 TRBJ1-6 . TRBV4-3 TGCGCCAGCAGCCATACCGGGACAGTGGGTCTAAGGGGGAATTCACCCCTCCACTTT CASSHTGTVGLRGNSPLHF
TRBD1 TRBJ2-3 . TRBV5-1 TGCGCCAGCAGCCCCGGGACAGGGGGCGCAGATACGCAGTATTTT CASSPGTGGADTQYF
. TRBJ2-7 . TRBV6-2/TRBV6-3 TGTGCCAGCAGTTGGCGGGATTACGAGCAGTACTTC CASSWRDYEQYF
. TRBJ1-6 . TRBV10-3 TGTGCCACGTCGGAGGGGCCTAATTCACCCCTCCACTTT CATSEGPNSPLHF
. TRBJ2-7 few TRBV2 TGTGCCAGCATGGGCGCCTACGAGCAGTACTTC CASMGAYEQYF
TRBD1 TRBJ2-2 . TRBV24-1 TGTGCCACTCCCGGGTGGTTGGACAGGGAGACCGGGGAGCTGTTTTTT CATPGWLDRETGELFF
. TRBJ2-7 . TRBV7-2 TGTGCCAGCAGCTCAGGTCCAACCATCTACGAGCAGTACTTC CASSSGPTIYEQYF
TRBD1 TRBJ1-1 . TRBV28 TGTGCCAGCACCGGGAGTTGGGGCAGGGGGTCCACTGAAGCTTTCTTT CASTGSWGRGSTEAFF